The present T cell receptor beta chain was sequenced within a study of blood T cell repertoires in COVID-19. Study background: The samples span acute and convalescent COVID-19 from the United States, Italy and Spain.

The V end lost 6 bases, the J end lost 8 bases, and 11 bases lay between the germline ends. The CDR3 runs 13 residues. From germline, CDR1 is SGHDN and CDR2 FVKESK. Recovery meant two consecutive negative NP/OP PCR tests, professional clearance, or resolved symptoms. Measured with immunoSEQ multiplex PCR; TCRdb has only the in-frame clones, and not every one. The repertoire holds about 230,000 clones, with roughly 80% as singletons. The sequence derives from a man in his sixties who had recovered from COVID-19. The chain has TRBV14 and TRBJ1-6; possibly TRBD1 for D (5 bases). The sequenced sample was PBMCs or T cells enriched from blood (not recorded which). The CDR3 sequence is CASRGQGYSPLHF. The CDR3 nucleotides are TGTGCCAGCAGAGGGCAGGGCTATTCACCCCTCCACTTT.